Listed here are 30 T cell receptor beta chains from one sample, sequenced in a study of shared clonotypes between healthy human individuals (dated by TCRdb to about 2020). The library was built by means of the immunoSEQ multiplex PCR assay. The immuneACCESS repertoire file appears here via TCRdb, limited to in-frame rearrangements. These files lack a portion of the clones; in checked studies, under half of the deficit traces to unresolved V genes, and the cause of the others is not known. For this sample the table gives around 430,000 clones, of which about four fifths were detected only once. The ten largest make up less than 15% of the sample. Sequenced material: PBMCs. These receptors all come from a woman aged 40 to 55 in good health. Some clones in this sample may be carry-over from other donors' samples.

V is TRBV28 and J is TRBJ2-1; D uncertain. Germline assignment: CDR1 MDHEN and CDR2 SYDVKM. The CDR3 loop spans 13 amino acids. The germline V and J ends were trimmed by 5 bases and 9 bases, with 14 bases remaining between them. CDR3 in amino acids: CASSLMSLFEQFF. DNA of the CDR3: TGTGCCAGCAGTCTCATGTCACTATTTGAGCAGTTCTTC.

The genes are TRBV10-1 and TRBJ2-2; 9 nucleotides agree with TRBD2. After removal of 4 bases from V and 0 bases from J, the junction contained 12 bases not matched to a gene. The V gene's germline CDR1 is WNHNN and CDR2 SYGVQD (reference sequence). The CDR3 has 19 residues. In DNA, the CDR3 is TGCGCCAGCAGTGGACCGAAGAGGCTAGCGGGATCGAACACCGGGGAGCTGTTTTTT. This sequence encodes CASSGPKRLAGSNTGELFF.

This chain links TRBV5-4 with TRBJ2-3; TRBD2 agrees at 7 bases. V lost 4 bases, J lost 3 bases, and 5 bases stayed unmatched. Germline loops: CDR1 SGHNT, CDR2 YYREEE (reference sequence). CDR3 length equals 14 residues. CDR3 protein: CASSPRTSTDTQYF. The CDR3 DNA reads TGTGCCAGCAGCCCCCGGACTAGTACAGATACGCAGTATTTT.

The gene calls are TRBV4-3 and TRBJ2-1; the D gene is possibly TRBD1 (6 bases). The CDR3 loop spans 16 amino acids. Per the germline V gene, CDR1 is LGHNA and CDR2 is YSLEER. Trimming cost V 2 bases and J 2 bases, with 13 bases left between them. CDR3 sequence reads: CASSQKLDRPYNEQFF. The DNA of the CDR3 is TGCGCCAGCAGCCAAAAGCTCGACAGGCCCTACAATGAGCAGTTCTTC.

This clone was counted between two and nine times. Other DNA sequences of this sample code for an identical CDR3. The chain uses TRBV19 and TRBJ2-2; the D is unclear. The CDR3 runs 15 residues. CDR1 and CDR2 from the germline V gene are LNHDA and SQIVND (reference sequence). V was clipped by 3 bases and J by 1 base, with 9 bases between them. The CDR3 is CASSIGQWNTGELFF. The CDR3 nucleotides read TGTGCCAGTAGTATCGGGCAGTGGAACACCGGGGAGCTGTTTTTT.

This clone was recorded once. V gene TRBV28 combines with J gene TRBJ1-4, with 8 bases matching TRBD1. After removal of 7 bases from V and 4 bases from J, the junction contained 14 bases not matched to a gene. This CDR3 contains 17 residues. Germline CDR1 is MDHEN and CDR2 is SYDVKM. The CDR3 here is CASNEQGVHRNNEKLFF. In DNA form, the CDR3 reads TGTGCCAGCAACGAACAGGGGGTTCACCGCAATAATGAAAAACTGTTTTTT.

The chain combines TRBV28 with TRBJ2-2; D assignment may be TRBD1 or TRBD2 (5 bases each). Germline CDR1 reads MDHEN; CDR2 reads SYDVKM. V lost 3 bases and J 5 bases, leaving 13 bases between the germline ends. This CDR3 has 15 residues. The CDR3 loop is CASSFLRGGTGELFF. CDR3 DNA sequence: TGTGCCAGCAGTTTCCTCCGGGGCGGGACCGGGGAGCTGTTTTTT. The full variable domain, rest sourced from reference TRBV28 and TRBJ2-2, is DVKVTQSSRYLVKRTGEKVFLECVQDMDHENMFWYRQDPGLGLRLIYFSYDVKMKEKGDIPEGYSVSREKKERFSLILESASTNQTSMYLCASSFLRGGTGELFFGEGSRLTVL.

The chain couples TRBV4-1 to TRBJ2-3; D ambiguous. Germline lookup yields CDR1 MGHRA and CDR2 YSYEKL. V lost 4 bases to trimming and J lost 3 bases, with 8 bases between them. The CDR3 has 13 residues. This chain's CDR3 is CASSLEGTDTQYF. The CDR3 region has the DNA TGCGCCAGCAGCCTAGAAGGAACAGATACGCAGTATTTT.

This sequence joins TRBV9 and TRBJ2-7, with 7 bases lining up with TRBD2. Germline loops: CDR1 SGDLS, CDR2 YYNGEE. With V trimmed by 4 bases and J by 6 bases, 13 bases remained unmatched. This CDR3 is built from 15 residues. CDR3 nucleotides: TGTGCCAGCAGCTCCATAGCGGGCGTTGGGGGCGAGCAGTACTTC. Its protein is CASSSIAGVGGEQYF.

The chain couples TRBV5-6 to TRBJ2-1; 8 nucleotides match TRBD2. This CDR3 comprises 15 residues. Looked up from germline, CDR1 is SGHDT and CDR2 is YYEEEE. V was clipped by 0 bases and J by 2 bases; unmatched bases: 1. CDR3 region: CASSLVAGTYNEQFF. Here the CDR3 DNA reads TGTGCCAGCAGCTTGGTAGCGGGAACCTACAATGAGCAGTTCTTC.

The V and J genes are TRBV29-1 and TRBJ1-1; possible D gene TRBD1, 6 bases. The germline CDR1 and CDR2 sequences are SQVTM and ANQGSEA. The CDR3 runs 12 residues. V lost 4 bases to trimming and J lost 1 base, with 7 bases between them. CDR3 in amino acids: CSVAQGNTEAFF. CDR3 DNA: TGCAGCGTTGCACAGGGGAACACTGAAGCTTTCTTT.

The V call is TRBV18, the J call TRBJ2-3, with TRBD1 matching over 7 bases. The CDR3 is 15 amino acids. V lost 2 bases, J lost 2 bases, and 4 bases stayed unmatched. In germline, CDR1 is KGHSH, CDR2 LQKENI. The CDR3 spells CASSPETGNTDTQYF. The CDR3 bases are TGTGCCAGCTCACCAGAGACAGGGAACACAGATACGCAGTATTTT.

The rearrangement links TRBV5-1 to TRBJ2-7; 9 nucleotides align to TRBD1. Per germline, CDR1 SGHRS and CDR2 YFSETQ. V dropped 4 bases and J dropped 3; count of bases not matched to a gene: 5. The CDR3 runs to 14 residues. CDR3 coding DNA: TGCGCCAGCAGCACGGCGGGACAGGGCTACGAGCAGTACTTC. As protein: CASSTAGQGYEQYF.

This clone has a handful of counts. This chain uses TRBV5-4 with TRBJ2-7, with TRBD2 identical over 10 bases. V dropped 0 bases and J dropped 2; count of bases not matched to a gene: 5. The length of the CDR3 is 16 residues. Germline CDR1 SGHNT, CDR2 YYREEE (reference sequence). CDR3 region: CASSLGGLANPYEQYF. The CDR3 region has the DNA TGTGCCAGCAGCTTGGGGGGACTAGCGAACCCCTACGAGCAGTACTTC. Full variable domain (missing parts from reference TRBV5-4 and TRBJ2-7): ETGVTQSPTHLIKTRGQQVTLRCSSQSGHNTVSWYQQALGQGPQFIFQYYREEENGRGNFPPRFSGLQFPNYSSELNVNALELDDSALYLCASSLGGLANPYEQYFGPGTRLTVT.

The rearrangement uses TRBV30 and TRBJ2-5; D is uncertain. CDR3 length: 11 amino acids. V was cut by 8 bases and J by 3 bases, with 10 bases left in between. Germline CDR1 is GTSNPN and CDR2 is SVGIG (reference sequence). CDR3 DNA sequence: TGTGCCGGGGAAACAAAAGAGACCCAGTACTTC. It yields the protein CAGETKETQYF. The variable domain in full, completed from reference TRBV30 and TRBJ2-5, reads SQTIHQWPATLVQPVGSPLSLECTVEGTSNPNLYWYRQAAGRGLQLLFYSVGIGQISSEVPQNLSASRPQDRQFILSSKKLLLSDSGFYLCAGETKETQYFGPGTRLLVL.

The chain combines TRBV6-5 with TRBJ1-5; D might be TRBD1 (5 bases). The CDR3 contains 13 residues. Trimming removed 10 bases from V and 2 bases from J, with 12 bases in between. Germline lookup yields CDR1 MNHEY and CDR2 SVGAGI. The CDR3 coding sequence is TGTGCCACCCGGGCGGGGGGCAATCAGCCCCAGCATTTT. Amino acids: CATRAGGNQPQHF.

The genes are TRBV7-2 and TRBJ1-5; D is unresolved. CDR3 length equals 15 residues. Deletions cut 1 base from V and 6 bases from J, with 13 bases between. Per germline, CDR1 SGHTA and CDR2 FQGNSA. The CDR3 reads CASSLESTTGQPQHF. The CDR3, as DNA: TGTGCCAGCAGCTTAGAATCTACTACGGGTCAGCCCCAGCATTTT.

The chain carries TRBV28 and TRBJ2-7; possible D gene TRBD2, 6 bases. V dropped 8 bases and J dropped 3 bases, with 14 bases sitting between them. Per germline, CDR1 MDHEN and CDR2 SYDVKM. The CDR3 is made up of 13 amino acids. The CDR3 DNA reads as TGTGCCAGCGCCCCGGGCGGGAACTACGAGCAGTACTTC. Its translation: CASAPGGNYEQYF.

The V call is TRBV5-1, the J call TRBJ1-6; weak D call: TRBD1 (6 bases). The germline CDR1 and CDR2 sequences are SGHRS and YFSETQ. Deletions cut 3 bases from V and 7 bases from J, with 11 bases between. CDR3 length: 14 amino acids. The chain's CDR3 is CASSWTAENSPLHF. Written as DNA, the CDR3 is TGCGCCAGCAGCTGGACAGCAGAGAATTCACCCCTCCACTTT.

The chain employs TRBV7-6 and TRBJ2-3; 12 bases are a match to TRBD2. V shed 5 bases and J 4 bases; nucleotides not matched to a gene: 4. The germline V gene encodes CDR1 SGHVS and CDR2 FNYEAQ. This CDR3 has 15 amino acids. CDR3 DNA sequence: TGTGCCAGCAGCCCTCGACTAGCGGGAGCAGATACGCAGTATTTT. This encodes CASSPRLAGADTQYF.

This chain uses TRBV19 with TRBJ2-1, with no clear D. The CDR3 covers 15 residues. In germline, CDR1 is LNHDA, CDR2 SQIVND (reference sequence). Between the trimmed V and J ends, which lost 7 bases and 0 bases, there was a span of 13 bases. This chain's CDR3 is CASKIGWSSYNEQFF. Here the CDR3 DNA reads TGTGCCAGTAAAATAGGGTGGAGCTCCTACAATGAGCAGTTCTTC.

The V call is TRBV6-1, the J call TRBJ1-3; D remains ambiguous. The CDR3 loop spans 15 amino acids. V lost 0 bases and J lost 4, with 10 bases in between. Looked up from germline, CDR1 is MNHNS and CDR2 is SASEGT. CDR3 nucleotides: TGTGCCAGCAGTGAAGCGCCTGGTCAAGGAAACACCATATATTTT. Protein product: CASSEAPGQGNTIYF.

The chain is built from TRBV6-1 and TRBJ1-1; maybe TRBD1 (5 bases). Deletions cut 6 bases from V and 5 bases from J, with 10 bases between. CDR1 is MNHNS, CDR2 SASEGT, per germline. The CDR3 consists of 12 residues. The CDR3: CASRGAGTEAFF. CDR3 in DNA: TGTGCCAGCAGGGGAGCAGGGACTGAAGCTTTCTTT.

The V gene is TRBV9, the J gene TRBJ2-2, with 7 bases aligning to TRBD1. CDR1 and CDR2 (germline): SGDLS, YYNGEE. J lost 5 bases, V lost 6 bases, and 16 bases had no gene match. The CDR3 extends over 17 amino acids. DNA of the CDR3: TGTGCCAGCACCCCCCTTTCAGGGGGAGATTCAACCGGGGAGCTGTTTTTT. The encoded protein is CASTPLSGGDSTGELFF. The full variable domain, rest sourced from reference TRBV9 and TRBJ2-2, is DSGVTQTPKHLITATGQRVTLRCSPRSGDLSVYWYQQSLDQGLQFLIQYYNGEERAKGNILERFSAQQFPDLHSELNLSSLELGDSALYFCASTPLSGGDSTGELFFGEGSRLTVL.

This chain joins TRBV18 and TRBJ2-1, with TRBD1 identical over 11 bases. Germline CDR1 and CDR2: KGHSH and LQKENI. This CDR3 spans 15 amino acids. V lost 3 bases and J lost 7; bases outside the gene matches: 5. The CDR3 loop reads CASSPGQGARNEQFF. CDR3 nucleotide sequence: TGTGCCAGCTCACCCGGACAGGGGGCTCGGAATGAGCAGTTCTTC.

The chain is built from TRBV29-1 and TRBJ2-3; D is ambiguous. V was pared by 2 bases and J by 4 bases, with 19 bases between. Germline values: CDR1 SQVTM, CDR2 ANQGSEA. The CDR3 loop spans 16 amino acids. The CDR3 reads CSVEWLQELAADTQYF. Written as DNA, the CDR3 is TGCAGCGTTGAATGGTTGCAGGAGTTGGCGGCAGATACGCAGTATTTT.

The chain uses TRBV10-3 and TRBJ2-7; no definite D call. CDR3 length: 12 residues. Trimming took 4 bases from V and 7 from J, leaving 11 bases between them. CDR1 and CDR2 from the germline V gene are ENHRY and SYGVKD. The CDR3 loop is CAISVVGREQYF. The CDR3 DNA follows: TGTGCCATCAGTGTTGTGGGTCGGGAGCAGTACTTC.

The chain is built from TRBV5-1 and TRBJ2-1, with 10 bases lining up with TRBD2. Looked up from germline, CDR1 is SGHRS and CDR2 is YFSETQ. The trim removed 0 bases at V and 7 bases at J, leaving 1 base unmatched. The CDR3 contains 14 residues. The CDR3 protein is CASSLGSGGNEQFF. CDR3 DNA: TGCGCCAGCAGCTTGGGTAGCGGGGGGAATGAGCAGTTCTTC.

In this sample, this clone turned up a few times. The genes are TRBV30 and TRBJ2-5; 14 bases line up with TRBD2. Trimming took 4 bases from V and 4 from J; bases not matched to a gene: 5. The CDR3 runs to 15 residues. The V gene's germline CDR1 is GTSNPN and CDR2 SVGIG (reference sequence). The CDR3: CAWNLGLAGAETQYF. The CDR3, as DNA: TGTGCCTGGAATCTGGGACTAGCGGGAGCAGAGACCCAGTACTTC.

In DNA, the CDR3 is TGTGCCAGCAGCTTAGCAGGCGGGAGAAGCACAGATACGCAGTATTTT. As protein: CASSLAGGRSTDTQYF. This rearrangement joins TRBV7-3 to TRBJ2-3; 7 nucleotides line up with TRBD2. The CDR3 extends over 16 amino acids. The ends lost 2 bases at V and 0 bases at J; junction bases unmatched: 5. The germline gives CDR1 SGHTA, CDR2 FQGTGA.